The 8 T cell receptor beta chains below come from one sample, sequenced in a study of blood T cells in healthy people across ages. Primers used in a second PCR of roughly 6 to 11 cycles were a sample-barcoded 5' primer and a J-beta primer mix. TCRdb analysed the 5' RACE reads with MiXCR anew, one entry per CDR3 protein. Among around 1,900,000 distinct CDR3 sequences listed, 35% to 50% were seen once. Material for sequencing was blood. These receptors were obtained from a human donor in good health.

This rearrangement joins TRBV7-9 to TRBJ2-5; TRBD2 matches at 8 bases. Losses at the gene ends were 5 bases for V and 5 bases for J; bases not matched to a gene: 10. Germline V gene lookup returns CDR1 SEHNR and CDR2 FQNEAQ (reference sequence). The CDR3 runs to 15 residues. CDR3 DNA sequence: TGTGCCAGCAGCGCCCCCCGCGGGGGGATGGAGACCCAGTACTTC. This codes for CASSAPRGGMETQYF.

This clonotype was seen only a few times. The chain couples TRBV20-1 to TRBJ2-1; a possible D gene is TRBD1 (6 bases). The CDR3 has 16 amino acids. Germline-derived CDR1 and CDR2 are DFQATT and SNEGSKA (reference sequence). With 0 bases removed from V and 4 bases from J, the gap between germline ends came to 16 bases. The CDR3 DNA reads TGCAGTGCTAGAGACACCGGGACAAGGGATTACAATGAGCAGTTCTTC. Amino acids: CSARDTGTRDYNEQFF.

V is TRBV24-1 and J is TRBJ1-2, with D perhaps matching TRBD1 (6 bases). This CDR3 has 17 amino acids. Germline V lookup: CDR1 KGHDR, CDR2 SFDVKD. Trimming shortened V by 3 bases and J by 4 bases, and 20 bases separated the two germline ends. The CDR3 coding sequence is TGTGCCACCAGTGATGGGGGCCGGACCCCCAAGGGCTATGGCTACACCTTC. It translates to CATSDGGRTPKGYGYTF.

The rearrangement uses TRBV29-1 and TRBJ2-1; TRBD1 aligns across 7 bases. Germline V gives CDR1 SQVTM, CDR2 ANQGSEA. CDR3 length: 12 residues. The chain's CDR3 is CTVRDSYNEQFF. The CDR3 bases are TGCACCGTAAGGGACAGTTACAATGAGCAGTTCTTC.

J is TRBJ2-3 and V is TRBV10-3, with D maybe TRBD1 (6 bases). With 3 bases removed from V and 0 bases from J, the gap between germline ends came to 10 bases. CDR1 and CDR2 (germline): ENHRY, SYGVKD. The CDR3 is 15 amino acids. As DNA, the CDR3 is TGTGCCATCAGTGAAGACAGGAAAAGCACAGATACGCAGTATTTT. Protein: CAISEDRKSTDTQYF.

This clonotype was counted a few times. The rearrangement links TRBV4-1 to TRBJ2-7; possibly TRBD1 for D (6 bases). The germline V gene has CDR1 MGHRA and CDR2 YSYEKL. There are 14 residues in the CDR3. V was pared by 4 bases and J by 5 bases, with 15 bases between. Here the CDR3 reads CASSLGPGDHEQYF. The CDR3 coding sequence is TGCGCCAGCAGCCTCGGTCCAGGGGACCACGAGCAGTACTTC.

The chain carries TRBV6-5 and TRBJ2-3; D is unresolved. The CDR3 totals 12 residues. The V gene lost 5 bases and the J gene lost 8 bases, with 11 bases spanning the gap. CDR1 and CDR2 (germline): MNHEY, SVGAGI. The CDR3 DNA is TGTGCCAGCAGTCCCCGGATGGGTACGCAGTATTTT. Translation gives CASSPRMGTQYF.

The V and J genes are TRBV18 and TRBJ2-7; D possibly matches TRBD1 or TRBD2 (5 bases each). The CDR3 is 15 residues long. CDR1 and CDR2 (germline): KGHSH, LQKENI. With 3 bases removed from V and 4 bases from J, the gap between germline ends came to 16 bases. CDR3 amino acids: CASSPRDGLIYEQYF. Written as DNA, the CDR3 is TGTGCCAGCTCACCCCGGGACGGGCTAATATACGAGCAGTACTTC.